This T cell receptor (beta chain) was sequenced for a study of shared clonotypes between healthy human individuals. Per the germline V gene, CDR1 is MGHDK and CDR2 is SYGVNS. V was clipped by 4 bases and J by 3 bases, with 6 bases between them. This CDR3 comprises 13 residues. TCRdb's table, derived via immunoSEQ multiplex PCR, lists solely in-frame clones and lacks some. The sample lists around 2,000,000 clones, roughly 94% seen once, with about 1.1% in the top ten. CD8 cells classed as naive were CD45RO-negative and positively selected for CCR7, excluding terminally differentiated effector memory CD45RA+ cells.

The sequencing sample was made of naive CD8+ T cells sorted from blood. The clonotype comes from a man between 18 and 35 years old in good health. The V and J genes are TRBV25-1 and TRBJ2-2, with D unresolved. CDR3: CASSADYTGELFF. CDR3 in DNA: TGTGCCAGCAGTGCGGATTACACCGGGGAGCTGTTTTTT.